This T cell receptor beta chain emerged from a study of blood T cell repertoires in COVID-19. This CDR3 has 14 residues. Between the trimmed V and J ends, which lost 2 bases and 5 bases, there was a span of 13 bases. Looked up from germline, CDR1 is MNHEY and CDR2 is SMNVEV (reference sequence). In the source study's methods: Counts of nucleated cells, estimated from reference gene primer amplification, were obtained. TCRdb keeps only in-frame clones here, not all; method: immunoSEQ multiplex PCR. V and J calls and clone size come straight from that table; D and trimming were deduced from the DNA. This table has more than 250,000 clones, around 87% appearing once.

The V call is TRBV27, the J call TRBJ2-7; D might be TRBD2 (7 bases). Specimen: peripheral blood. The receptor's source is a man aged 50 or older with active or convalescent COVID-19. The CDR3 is CASSLEGRDNEQYF. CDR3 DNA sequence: TGTGCCAGCAGTTTAGAAGGGAGGGACAACGAGCAGTACTTC.